Presented here are 30 T cell receptor beta chains from one specimen sequenced in a study of blood T cell repertoires in COVID-19. Profiled with immunoSEQ multiplex PCR; TCRdb holds only in-frame clones, not every one. The table records approximately 330,000 clones, around 91% of them present only once. The sequenced sample consisted of peripheral blood. Receptors were obtained from a woman in her forties with COVID-19, enrolled during active disease.

The gene calls are TRBV7-2 and TRBJ2-7, with D tentatively TRBD1 (6 bases). The germline V and J ends were trimmed by 3 bases and 2 bases, with 11 bases remaining between them. In germline, CDR1 is SGHTA, CDR2 FQGNSA. The CDR3 length is 14 residues. This CDR3 reads CASSFDRRAYEQYF. CDR3 DNA: TGTGCCAGCAGCTTTGACAGGCGGGCCTACGAGCAGTACTTC.

With respect to this clone: Likely a read error: the CDR3 ends without its conserved phenylalanine or tryptophan. The rearrangement uses TRBV7-8 and TRBJ1-6; D is unclear. This CDR3 has 17 residues. V lost 5 bases to trimming and J lost 0 bases, with 14 bases between them. Looked up from germline, CDR1 is SGHVS and CDR2 is FQNEAQ. CDR3 coding DNA: TGTGCCAGCAGCCCCCTTGCGGGTAGCTCCTATAATTCACCCCTCCACCTT. Protein: CASSPLAGSSYNSPLHL.

V and J are TRBV7-9 and TRBJ1-2; the D gene is possibly TRBD1 (5 bases). This CDR3 is 15 amino acids long. Trimming removed 5 bases at V and 8 bases at J, with 21 bases between. The germline V gene encodes CDR1 SEHNR and CDR2 FQNEAQ (reference sequence). CDR3 sequence: CASSPRTRTNSGYTF. CDR3 nucleotides: TGTGCCAGCAGCCCTAGGACACGGACGAATAGCGGCTACACCTTC.

The chain couples TRBV13 to TRBJ1-1; 7 bases line up with TRBD1. The CDR3 totals 16 residues. J was trimmed by 4 bases and V by 0 bases; bases with no gene match: 8. From germline, CDR1 is PRHDT and CDR2 FYEKMQ (reference sequence). The CDR3 DNA sequence: TGTGCCAGCAGCTTAGGATCCGGACAGGCGATCACTGAAGCTTTCTTT. Residues: CASSLGSGQAITEAFF.

This chain connects TRBV3-1 (or the pseudogene TRBV3-2) to TRBJ2-1; 13 bases map to TRBD2. Trimming cost V 1 base and J 0 bases; bases outside gene matches: 9. The length of the CDR3 is 20 residues. Germline V gene lookup returns CDR1 LGHDT and CDR2 YNNKEL (reference sequence). CDR3 loop: CASSQVSGLAGSSSYNEQFF. In DNA, the CDR3 is TGTGCCAGCAGCCAAGTATCGGGACTAGCGGGATCCAGCTCCTACAATGAGCAGTTCTTC.

The gene calls are TRBV5-4 and TRBJ1-2, with no clear D. The CDR3 length is 13 residues. With 0 bases removed from V and 2 bases from J, the gap between germline ends came to 5 bases. Germline CDR1 is SGHNT and CDR2 is YYREEE (reference sequence). The CDR3 nucleotides read TGTGCCAGCAGCTTGGCAGAAAACTATGGCTACACCTTC. This encodes CASSLAENYGYTF.

The J gene is TRBJ2-7, the V gene TRBV2; the match to TRBD2 covers 8 bases. With V trimmed by 7 bases and J by 4 bases, 6 bases remained unmatched. The length of the CDR3 is 13 residues. Germline V gene sequence: CDR1 SNHLY, CDR2 FYNNEI. CDR3 sequence (DNA): TGTGCCAGCACACGGAGCGGGGGTTACGAGCAGTACTTC. Its translation: CASTRSGGYEQYF.

The chain has TRBV28 and TRBJ2-2; 7 bases align to TRBD1. CDR1 is MDHEN and CDR2 is SYDVKM in the germline V gene. This CDR3 spans 14 amino acids. V shed 4 bases, J shed 5 bases, and the junction held 4 bases outside the gene matches. CDR3 sequence: CASSYSRGTGELFF. CDR3 in DNA: TGTGCCAGCAGTTACTCCAGGGGGACCGGGGAGCTGTTTTTT.

The chain joins TRBV19 to TRBJ2-1; 8 bases are a match to TRBD2. Germline V gene sequence: CDR1 LNHDA, CDR2 SQIVND (reference sequence). J gave up 8 bases and V 9 bases, and 6 bases lay outside the gene matches. The CDR3 runs 12 residues. This chain's CDR3 is CASPGLAHEQFF. CDR3 coding DNA: TGTGCCAGCCCTGGACTAGCCCATGAGCAGTTCTTC.

This chain links TRBV24-1 with TRBJ2-1; TRBD2 might be the D (5 bases). The CDR3 is 14 residues long. Trimming cost V 1 base and J 7 bases, with 10 bases left between them. Germline V lookup: CDR1 KGHDR, CDR2 SFDVKD. This chain's CDR3 is CATSDFISGNEQFF. As DNA, the CDR3 is TGTGCCACCAGTGATTTCATTTCGGGGAATGAGCAGTTCTTC.

This clone was counted once. The V and J genes are TRBV3-1 (or the pseudogene TRBV3-2) and TRBJ2-5; 8 bases agree with TRBD2. Trimming cost V 1 base and J 1 base; bases outside gene matches: 2. The CDR3 loop spans 15 amino acids. Germline V gene sequence: CDR1 LGHDT, CDR2 YNNKEL (reference sequence). CDR3 region: CASSQAGGFQETQYF. As DNA, the CDR3 is TGTGCCAGCAGCCAAGCGGGAGGGTTCCAAGAGACCCAGTACTTC.

The genes are TRBV27 and TRBJ2-5, with 8 positions matching TRBD1. CDR3 size: 16 residues. The germline V gene encodes CDR1 MNHEY and CDR2 SMNVEV (reference sequence). Trimming took 3 bases from V and 5 from J; bases not matched to a gene: 11. The CDR3 DNA is TGTGCCAGCAGTTTGGGCCGAGGACAGGGTGTGGAGACCCAGTACTTC. Translation gives CASSLGRGQGVETQYF.

The genes are TRBV7-2 and TRBJ2-4, with D unresolved. The V and J ends lost 5 bases and 1 base respectively, with 9 bases between them. The CDR3 is 14 residues long. The germline V gene encodes CDR1 SGHTA and CDR2 FQGNSA. The CDR3: CASSVTQAKNIQYF. DNA for the CDR3: TGTGCCAGCAGCGTGACTCAGGCCAAAAACATTCAGTACTTC.

This clone was seen once. V usage is TRBV9 and J usage is TRBJ1-1, with D perhaps matching TRBD1 (6 bases). The germline V and J ends were trimmed by 2 bases and 5 bases, with 10 bases remaining between them. CDR3 length equals 13 residues. Germline CDR1 is SGDLS and CDR2 is YYNGEE. CDR3 residues: CASSVRGRTEAFF. CDR3 coding DNA: TGTGCCAGCAGCGTCAGGGGTCGAACTGAAGCTTTCTTT.

V usage is TRBV24-1 and J usage is TRBJ2-1; TRBD1 agrees at 9 bases. V lost 7 bases, J lost 7 bases, and 10 bases stayed unmatched. The CDR3 is 15 amino acids. The V gene's germline CDR1 is KGHDR and CDR2 SFDVKD. The CDR3 sequence is CATSKRDREENEQFF. The CDR3 bases are TGTGCCACCAGCAAACGGGACAGGGAAGAAAATGAGCAGTTCTTC.

The chain carries TRBV6-2 or TRBV6-3 and TRBJ1-5; D remains ambiguous. The CDR3 is made up of 16 amino acids. Trimming left V 6 bases short and J 6 bases short, with 21 bases between. Germline CDR1 is MNHEY and CDR2 is SVGEGT. The CDR3 region is CASSLSYRLNVQPQHF. CDR3 coding DNA: TGTGCCAGCAGCCTCTCTTATAGACTGAATGTTCAGCCCCAGCATTTT.

The chain recombines TRBV3-1 (or the pseudogene TRBV3-2) with TRBJ2-1, with a tentative D call TRBD1 (6 bases). The germline gives CDR1 LGHDT, CDR2 YNNKEL (reference sequence). The CDR3 totals 16 residues. V was clipped by 6 bases and J by 6 bases, with 21 bases between them. The CDR3 protein is CASRRSDRRRPNEQFF. For the CDR3, the DNA is TGTGCCAGCAGACGAAGTGACAGGAGGCGTCCCAATGAGCAGTTCTTC.

With respect to this clone: The junction departs from the called germline gene at one end, perhaps through a read error. V gene TRBV7-7 combines with J gene TRBJ2-1; tentatively, D is TRBD2 (5 bases). Per germline, CDR1 SSHAT and CDR2 FNYEAQ (reference sequence). The CDR3 is 15 amino acids. This chain's CDR3 is CASSLGLTSYNEQFF. Written as DNA, the CDR3 is TGTGCTAGCAGCTTAGGACTGACCTCCTACAATGAGCAGTTCTTC.

The chain couples TRBV30 to TRBJ2-7, with D possibly matching TRBD1 (6 bases). The CDR3 is 13 amino acids. V shed 7 bases and J shed 3 bases, with 16 bases lying between them. The germline V gene has CDR1 GTSNPN and CDR2 SVGIG (reference sequence). CDR3 nucleotides: TGTGCCTCCAACTCGGGACACCTCTACGAGCAGTACTTC. Translation: CASNSGHLYEQYF.

This clone came up a few times. The J gene is TRBJ1-3, the V gene TRBV9, with D possibly matching TRBD1 (6 bases). Germline-derived CDR1 and CDR2 are SGDLS and YYNGEE. This CDR3 has 17 residues. V was trimmed by 0 bases and J by 0 bases, leaving 13 bases between them. The CDR3 is CASSVGGGQNSGNTIYF. The CDR3 coding sequence is TGTGCCAGCAGCGTAGGTGGAGGACAGAACTCTGGAAACACCATATATTTT.

The V gene is TRBV5-1, the J gene TRBJ1-2; D gene ambiguous. The CDR3 has 13 amino acids. Germline V gene lookup returns CDR1 SGHRS and CDR2 YFSETQ. Deletions cut 4 bases from V and 0 bases from J, with 7 bases between. The CDR3 is CASSPTANYGYTF. The CDR3 DNA follows: TGCGCCAGCAGCCCAACAGCTAACTATGGCTACACCTTC.

The chain uses TRBV28 and TRBJ1-5, with D uncertain. The CDR3 loop spans 12 amino acids. V was clipped by 8 bases and J by 0 bases, with 5 bases between them. CDR1 and CDR2 (germline): MDHEN, SYDVKM. The CDR3 sequence: CASGDSNQPQHF. CDR3 DNA sequence: TGTGCCAGCGGAGATAGCAATCAGCCCCAGCATTTT.

The chain links TRBV7-2 to TRBJ2-1, with 8 bases matching TRBD2. The germline V gene has CDR1 SGHTA and CDR2 FQGNSA. The length of the CDR3 is 17 residues. With 5 bases clipped from V and 5 bases from J, the junction kept 14 bases outside the gene matches. CDR3 protein: CASSLVQRGGYDNEQFF. DNA of the CDR3: TGTGCCAGCAGCCTCGTCCAGCGCGGGGGGTACGACAATGAGCAGTTCTTC.

The J gene is TRBJ2-2, the V gene TRBV27; 9 nucleotides align to TRBD2. The CDR3 loop spans 19 amino acids. Germline loops: CDR1 MNHEY, CDR2 SMNVEV (reference sequence). The junction had 12 bases not matched to a gene; V was cut back by 4 bases and J by 0 bases. DNA for the CDR3: TGTGCCAGCAGTTCGCCGCGGGGGGGGACCGGCGCGAACACCGGGGAGCTGTTTTTT. Translating it yields CASSSPRGGTGANTGELFF.

The V call is TRBV7-2, the J call TRBJ1-1; TRBD1 might be the D (6 bases). This CDR3 region has 13 residues. Germline V gives CDR1 SGHTA, CDR2 FQGNSA. V was clipped by 4 bases and J by 10 bases, with 16 bases between them. CDR3 bases: TGTGCCAGCAGCTCCTTTGTGGGGGCGGGAGCTTTCTTT. Amino acid sequence: CASSSFVGAGAFF.

The V gene is TRBV28, the J gene TRBJ2-7; 8 bases agree with TRBD2. V lost 4 bases to trimming and J lost 0 bases; unmatched junction nucleotides: 5. There are 15 residues in the CDR3. Germline V gene sequence: CDR1 MDHEN, CDR2 SYDVKM. CDR3 region: CASSSGGTTSYEQYF. CDR3 nucleotide sequence: TGTGCCAGCAGTTCGGGGGGGACCACCTCCTACGAGCAGTACTTC.

This chain uses TRBV28 with TRBJ1-5; 8 bases match TRBD1. This CDR3 has 16 residues. Germline CDR1 and CDR2: MDHEN and SYDVKM. Losses at the gene ends were 5 bases for V and 4 bases for J; bases not matched to a gene: 10. The CDR3 sequence is CASSRTQGARNQPQHF. In nucleotides, the CDR3 is TGTGCCAGCAGTCGAACCCAGGGGGCGCGGAATCAGCCCCAGCATTTT.

The CDR3 DNA sequence: TGTGCCAGCAGTTTACCGCGCGGACCCGGGAGTGAGCAGTACTTC. Amino acid sequence: CASSLPRGPGSEQYF. The chain uses TRBV28 and TRBJ2-7, with TRBD2 as a possible D gene (6 bases). Germline V gene lookup returns CDR1 MDHEN and CDR2 SYDVKM. The length of the CDR3 is 15 residues. Trimming stripped 2 bases from V and 7 bases from J, with 18 bases between.

The chain employs TRBV5-4 and TRBJ1-1, with 8 bases aligning to TRBD1. J gave up 3 bases and V 5 bases, and 6 bases lay outside the gene matches. The CDR3 is made up of 14 amino acids. Germline assignment: CDR1 SGHNT and CDR2 YYREEE (reference sequence). The CDR3 DNA follows: TGTGCCAGCAGGACGACGACAGGGGACACTGAAGCTTTCTTT. It translates to CASRTTTGDTEAFF.

V is TRBV5-4 and J is TRBJ2-1; D gene ambiguous. The CDR3 loop spans 14 amino acids. The V gene's germline CDR1 is SGHNT and CDR2 YYREEE (reference sequence). V lost 1 base and J lost 0, with 5 bases in between. CDR3 sequence (DNA): TGTGCCAGCAGCTTGTCTAGCTCCTACAATGAGCAGTTCTTC. Translation gives CASSLSSSYNEQFF.